The rows below give T cell receptor beta chains drawn from one sample of a study of glioma-infiltrating T cells after dendritic cell vaccination. Sequencing used immunoSEQ multiplex PCR; TCRdb keeps in-frame clones, though not all of them. This sample has just over 95,000 clones; 79% occur once, and the top ten carry around 5.4%. Sequences were derived from blood, sampled before dendritic cell vaccination. These receptors all come from a human donor with glioblastoma. CDR3s leave out the opening cysteine and the closing phenylalanine or tryptophan. A D gene is named only where the DNA matches it firmly.

d_call: -; v_call: TRBV30; j_call: TRBJ1-5; cdr3_aa: AWSSGGDQPQH
d_call: -; v_call: TRBV19; j_call: TRBJ1-5; cdr3_aa: ASSTSRVQPQH
d_call: TRBD1; v_call: TRBV5-1; j_call: TRBJ1-4; cdr3_aa: ASSFAQGRAEKLF
d_call: -; v_call: TRBV21-1; j_call: TRBJ1-2; cdr3_aa: AAWGRPNYGYT
d_call: TRBD1; v_call: TRBV15; j_call: TRBJ2-5; cdr3_aa: ATSRRTGGLETQY
d_call: -; v_call: TRBV7-9; j_call: TRBJ1-1; cdr3_aa: ASSENRAF
d_call: -; v_call: TRBV9; j_call: TRBJ1-2; cdr3_aa: ASSPRVAWEYGYT
d_call: TRBD1; v_call: TRBV19; j_call: TRBJ1-4; cdr3_aa: ASSSTGDGEKLF
d_call: -; v_call: TRBV7-8; j_call: TRBJ2-2; cdr3_aa: ASSLVIGGELF
d_call: TRBD2; v_call: TRBV5-1; j_call: TRBJ2-3; cdr3_aa: ASSLASGLAGASTDTQY
d_call: -; v_call: TRBV2; j_call: TRBJ2-7; cdr3_aa: ASSDRYEQY
d_call: -; v_call: TRBV6-5; j_call: TRBJ2-3; cdr3_aa: ASSYTSVTDTQY
d_call: TRBD2; v_call: TRBV9; j_call: TRBJ2-1; cdr3_aa: ASSFPRSGSNEQF
d_call: -; v_call: TRBV2; j_call: TRBJ2-3; cdr3_aa: AWGRENSDTQY
d_call: -; v_call: TRBV7-9; j_call: TRBJ2-3; cdr3_aa: ASSSWAVTDTQY
d_call: TRBD2; v_call: TRBV30; j_call: TRBJ2-7; cdr3_aa: AWRGGGAGQY
d_call: -; v_call: TRBV15; j_call: TRBJ2-7; cdr3_aa: ATSREQGSYEQY
d_call: TRBD2; v_call: TRBV10-3; j_call: TRBJ2-7; cdr3_aa: AISNRAGDYEQY
d_call: TRBD2; v_call: TRBV11-2; j_call: TRBJ2-5; cdr3_aa: ASSFLLAGQETQY
d_call: TRBD2; v_call: TRBV2; j_call: TRBJ2-1; cdr3_aa: ASSPWSGRGSNEQF
d_call: -; v_call: TRBV7-2; j_call: TRBJ2-7; cdr3_aa: ASSFRKAAYEQY
d_call: -; v_call: TRBV9; j_call: TRBJ2-1; cdr3_aa: ASSVGTLYNEQF
d_call: -; v_call: TRBV5-5; j_call: TRBJ2-3; cdr3_aa: ASSLAPGTDTQY
d_call: -; v_call: TRBV6-5; j_call: TRBJ2-5; cdr3_aa: ASNLRGETQY
d_call: TRBD2; v_call: TRBV7-2; j_call: TRBJ2-7; cdr3_aa: ASSLGGAGVTYEQY
d_call: TRBD1; v_call: TRBV9; j_call: TRBJ2-2; cdr3_aa: ASSVTTGLNTGELF
d_call: -; v_call: TRBV7-9; j_call: TRBJ1-1; cdr3_aa: ASSRGNTEAF
d_call: TRBD1; v_call: TRBV28; j_call: TRBJ1-5; cdr3_aa: ASTLQPDRVFNQPQH
d_call: -; v_call: TRBV10-2; j_call: TRBJ2-7; cdr3_aa: ASSLGRGYEQY
d_call: TRBD1; v_call: TRBV5-1; j_call: TRBJ2-3; cdr3_aa: ASSLSLRGTDTQY
d_call: TRBD2; v_call: TRBV18; j_call: TRBJ2-5; cdr3_aa: ASSPYGRKRTSGKETQY
d_call: TRBD1; v_call: TRBV28; j_call: TRBJ1-5; cdr3_aa: ASSFIAGGIFEPQH